This TCR beta chain originates from a study of cytomegalovirus exposure and HLA in healthy donors. Overall study results and limits: One later analysis, an examination of the 100 to 150 validation repertoires, found that first-cohort TCR clusters tended to co-occur in them. The classifier was said to identify cytomegalovirus status with high specificity and sensitivity. The authors listed 164 TCR beta chains as cytomegalovirus-associated.

CDR1 SEHNR and CDR2 FQNEAQ come from the germline V gene (reference sequence). Trimming cost V 5 bases and J 5 bases, with 10 bases left between them. The CDR3 contains 12 residues. A word on this clone: The target antigen is unknown.

Here immunoSEQ multiplex PCR was the method, and the copy in TCRdb shows in-frame clones only, minus some. Of 260,000 or so clones detected, 90% appear once; the ten largest clones hold around 3.3%. The sample taken for sequencing was PBMCs. The chain joins TRBV7-9 to TRBJ2-7; perhaps TRBD2 as D (5 bases). This receptor was taken from a woman younger than 45 in good health and CMV-seronegative. The CDR3 nucleotides are TGTGCCAGCAGCCTCGGACTCCACGAGCAGTACTTC. Protein sequence: CASSLGLHEQYF.